The rows below give T cell receptor beta chains drawn from one sample of a study of T cells in localized non-small cell lung cancer. TCRdb's copy holds only in-frame clones and misses some; the assay was immunoSEQ multiplex PCR. Among tens of thousands of clones, about 90% were seen once, and the ten largest hold around 3.9%. The sample here was peripheral blood mononuclear cells, taken before any cancer treatment. The receptors stem from a woman aged 35-75 years with stage III lung adenocarcinoma. Both conserved end residues are part of each CDR3. Fields, in order: J gene, V gene, CDR3 protein.

j_call: TRBJ1-1; v_call: TRBV13; cdr3_aa: CASSSTVLNTEAFF
j_call: TRBJ2-3; v_call: TRBV7-7; cdr3_aa: CASSLGTSTDTQYF
j_call: TRBJ1-1; v_call: TRBV7-9; cdr3_aa: CASSSRQGTEAFF
j_call: TRBJ2-1; v_call: TRBV10-1; cdr3_aa: CASSLLTGNNYNEQFF
j_call: TRBJ2-7; v_call: TRBV27; cdr3_aa: CASSSLGQPPGEQYF
j_call: TRBJ1-4; v_call: TRBV6-5; cdr3_aa: CASSKLNGRDEKLFF
j_call: TRBJ2-5; v_call: TRBV2; cdr3_aa: CASSRTSSRETQYF
j_call: TRBJ1-1; v_call: TRBV7-9; cdr3_aa: CASSDIGQGANTEAFF
j_call: TRBJ2-5; v_call: TRBV5-4; cdr3_aa: CASSLVSTAQETQYF
j_call: TRBJ2-7; v_call: TRBV2; cdr3_aa: CASRQGSYSYEQYF
j_call: TRBJ2-7; v_call: TRBV5-6; cdr3_aa: CASSLYRDYEQYF
j_call: TRBJ2-1; v_call: TRBV6-1; cdr3_aa: CASSEAGTANEQFF
j_call: TRBJ1-2; v_call: TRBV7-8; cdr3_aa: CASSETTGTYGYTF
j_call: TRBJ2-3; v_call: TRBV11-2; cdr3_aa: CASSRGTGTDTQYF
j_call: TRBJ2-5; v_call: TRBV7-7; cdr3_aa: CASSLYGGVWETQYF
j_call: TRBJ2-1; v_call: TRBV5-8; cdr3_aa: CASPTGKGNEQFF